These T cell receptor beta chains were read from a single sample in a study of cytomegalovirus exposure and HLA in healthy donors. Sequencing used immunoSEQ multiplex PCR; TCRdb keeps in-frame clones, though not all of them. This table has 95,000 to 150,000 clones, roughly nine tenths appearing once. Sequencing used PBMCs. These receptors were collected from a woman under 30 in good health and CMV-seronegative. Both conserved end residues are part of each CDR3. Each record gives: V gene, D gene, J gene, clone size, CDR3 DNA, CDR3 protein. D genes are given only for firm matches. The size entry is marked missing in some rows and otherwise reads once, few, many or a size class.

v_call: TRBV7-6
d_call: -
j_call: TRBJ1-1
clone_size: -
cdr3_nt: TGTGCCAGCAGCGAGGAACAGGGAGACACTGAAGCTTTCTTT
cdr3_aa: CASSEEQGDTEAFF

v_call: TRBV21-1
d_call: -
j_call: TRBJ1-2
clone_size: -
cdr3_nt: TGTGCCAGCAGCAAAGGGACAGGGGATTTCGGCTATGGCTACACCTTC
cdr3_aa: CASSKGTGDFGYGYTF

v_call: TRBV19
d_call: TRBD1
j_call: TRBJ2-5
clone_size: -
cdr3_nt: TGTGCCAGTACCGGGGGGACAGGGGACGGAGAGACCCAGTACTTC
cdr3_aa: CASTGGTGDGETQYF

v_call: TRBV30
d_call: TRBD1
j_call: TRBJ2-7
clone_size: -
cdr3_nt: TGTGCCTGGAGCAGATTAGGACAGGTCTCCTACGAGCAGTACTTC
cdr3_aa: CAWSRLGQVSYEQYF

v_call: TRBV7-6
d_call: -
j_call: TRBJ2-7
clone_size: -
cdr3_nt: TGTGCCAGCAGCTCCTCTAGCGAGCAGTACTTC
cdr3_aa: CASSSSSEQYF

v_call: TRBV5-6
d_call: TRBD2
j_call: TRBJ2-7
clone_size: -
cdr3_nt: TGTGCCAGCAGCTTATCGGGAGGTCGCTCCTACGAGCAGTACTTC
cdr3_aa: CASSLSGGRSYEQYF

v_call: TRBV27
d_call: -
j_call: TRBJ2-7
clone_size: -
cdr3_nt: TGTGCCAGCAGTTTCTCTCGGTGGGGCCACGAGCAGTACTTC
cdr3_aa: CASSFSRWGHEQYF

v_call: TRBV6-1
d_call: -
j_call: TRBJ2-3
clone_size: few
cdr3_nt: TGTGCCACCGGAGTTCGGGGAGATACGCAGTATTTT
cdr3_aa: CATGVRGDTQYF

v_call: TRBV28
d_call: TRBD2
j_call: TRBJ2-7
clone_size: -
cdr3_nt: TGTGCCAGCAGCCCTGAGAGCGGGAGCGACTTGGGAGAGCAGTACTTC
cdr3_aa: CASSPESGSDLGEQYF

v_call: TRBV27
d_call: -
j_call: TRBJ1-5
clone_size: -
cdr3_nt: TGTGCCAGCAGTTTATCGGGCAGGGGTATTCAGCCCCAGCATTTT
cdr3_aa: CASSLSGRGIQPQHF

v_call: TRBV6-1
d_call: -
j_call: TRBJ2-7
clone_size: -
cdr3_nt: TGTGCCAGCACCAGCTCCTACGAGCAGTACTTC
cdr3_aa: CASTSSYEQYF

v_call: TRBV5-1
d_call: TRBD1
j_call: TRBJ2-1
clone_size: -
cdr3_nt: TGCGCCAGCAGCAGTGAGACAGGGGGCGGTTACAATGAGCAGTTCTTC
cdr3_aa: CASSSETGGGYNEQFF

v_call: TRBV13
d_call: TRBD2
j_call: TRBJ2-5
clone_size: -
cdr3_nt: TGTGCCAGCTCCCAAACTAGCGGGGCAACTCAAGAGACCCAGTACTTC
cdr3_aa: CASSQTSGATQETQYF